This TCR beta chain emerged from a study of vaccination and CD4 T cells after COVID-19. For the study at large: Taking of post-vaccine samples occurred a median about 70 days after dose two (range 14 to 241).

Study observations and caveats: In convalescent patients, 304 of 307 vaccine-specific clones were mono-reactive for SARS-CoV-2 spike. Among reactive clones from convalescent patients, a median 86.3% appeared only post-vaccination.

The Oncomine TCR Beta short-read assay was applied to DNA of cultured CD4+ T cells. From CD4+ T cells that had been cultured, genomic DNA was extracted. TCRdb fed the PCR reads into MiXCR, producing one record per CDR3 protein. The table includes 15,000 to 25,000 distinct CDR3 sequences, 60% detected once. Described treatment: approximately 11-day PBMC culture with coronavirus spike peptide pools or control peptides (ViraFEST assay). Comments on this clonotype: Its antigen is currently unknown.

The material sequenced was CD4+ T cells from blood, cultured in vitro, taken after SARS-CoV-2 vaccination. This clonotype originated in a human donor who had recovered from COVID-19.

Written as DNA, the CDR3 is TGTGCCAGTAGTATATTGGGGGCGAAGAACACTGAAGCTTTCTTT. Translation gives CASSILGAKNTEAFF. The chain couples TRBV19 to TRBJ1-1; D possibly corresponds to TRBD1 (6 bases). V dropped 2 bases and J dropped 1 base, with 11 bases sitting between them. The germline CDR1 and CDR2 sequences are LNHDA and SQIVND (reference sequence). The CDR3 is made up of 15 amino acids.